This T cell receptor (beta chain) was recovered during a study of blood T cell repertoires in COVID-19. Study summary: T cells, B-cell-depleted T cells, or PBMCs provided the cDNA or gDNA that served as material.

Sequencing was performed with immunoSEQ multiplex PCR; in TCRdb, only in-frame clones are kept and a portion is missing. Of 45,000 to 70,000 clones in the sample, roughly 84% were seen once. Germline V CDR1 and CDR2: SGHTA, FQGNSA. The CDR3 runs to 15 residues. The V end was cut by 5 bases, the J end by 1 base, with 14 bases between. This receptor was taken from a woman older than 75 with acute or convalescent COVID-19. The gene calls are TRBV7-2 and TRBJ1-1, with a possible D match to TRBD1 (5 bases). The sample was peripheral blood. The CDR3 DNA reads TGTGCCAGCAGCCCATTGACAGTCAAGAACACTGAAGCTTTCTTT. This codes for CASSPLTVKNTEAFF. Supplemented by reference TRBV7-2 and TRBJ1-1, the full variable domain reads GAGVSQSPSNKVTEKGKDVELRCDPISGHTALYWYRQSLGQGLEFLIYFQGNSAPDKSGLPSDRFSAERTGGSVSTLTIQRTQQEDSAVYLCASSPLTVKNTEAFFGQGTRLTVV.